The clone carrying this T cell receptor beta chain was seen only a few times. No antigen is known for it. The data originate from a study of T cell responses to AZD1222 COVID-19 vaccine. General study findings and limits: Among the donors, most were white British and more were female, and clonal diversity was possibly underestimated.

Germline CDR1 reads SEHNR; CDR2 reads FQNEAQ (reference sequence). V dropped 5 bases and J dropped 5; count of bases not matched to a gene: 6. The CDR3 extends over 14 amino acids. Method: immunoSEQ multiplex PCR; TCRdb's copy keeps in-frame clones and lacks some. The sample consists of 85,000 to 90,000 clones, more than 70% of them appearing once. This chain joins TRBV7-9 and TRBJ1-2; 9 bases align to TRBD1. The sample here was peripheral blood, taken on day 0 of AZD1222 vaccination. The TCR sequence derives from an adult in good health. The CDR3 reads CASSHRTGEYGYTF. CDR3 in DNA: TGTGCCAGCAGCCACCGGACAGGGGAATATGGCTACACCTTC. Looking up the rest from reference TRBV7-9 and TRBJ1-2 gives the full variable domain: DTGVSQNPRHKITKRGQNVTFRCDPISEHNRLYWYRQTLGQGPEFLTYFQNEAQLEKSRLLSDRFSAERPKGSFSTLEIQRTEQGDSAMYLCASSHRTGEYGYTFGSGTRLTVV.